The clone carrying this TCR beta chain was picked up a small number of times. The data stem from a study of T cell changes during pregnancy in multiple sclerosis. Data came from immunoSEQ multiplex PCR; TCRdb stores just in-frame clones and leaves some out. The profile shows 85,000 to 100,000 clones, around 93% of them singletons. This clonotype originated in a female donor with multiple sclerosis, enrolled in a pregnancy study. This specimen consisted of peripheral blood, obtained before pregnancy.

For the CDR3, the DNA is TGCGCCAGCAGCGAGAAAGGAGATAATTCACCCCTCCACTTT. This codes for CASSEKGDNSPLHF. The chain joins TRBV10-2 to TRBJ1-6; no reliable D call. CDR1 and CDR2 (germline): WSHSY, SAAADI. The V end was cut by 6 bases, the J end by 5 bases, with 11 bases between. CDR3 size: 14 residues.